This is a list of T cell receptor beta chains from one sample in a study of breast tumors, draining lymph nodes, adjacent tissues. TCRdb processed the multiplex PCR reads anew with MiXCR; each CDR3 protein has one entry. The sample includes about 270,000 distinct CDR3 sequences, roughly 30% of them seen just once. Material for sequencing was axillary lymph node tissue. These receptors were obtained from a female donor with breast cancer. Some clones in this sample may be carry-over from other donors' samples. The CDR3 runs from the conserved cysteine through the conserved F or W. Clone sizes are given selectively: once, few, many, or a class where the clone is expanded.

abundance,j_gene,v_gene,CDR3aa
many,TRBJ1-5,TRBV15,CATSKPDRRDFQPQHF
-,TRBJ1-2,TRBV6-6,CASSQDAGYTF
many,TRBJ2-5,TRBV5-1,CASTPLVSGSTPLGTQYF
many,TRBJ1-2,TRBV7-9,CASSKQGRTNYGYTF
many,TRBJ1-2,TRBV5-8,CASSLRPTMGGYTF
many,TRBJ2-1,TRBV20-1,CSAIVSLSYNEQFF
-,TRBJ2-1,TRBV20-1,CSASVFDDEPFF
many,TRBJ2-1,TRBV5-1,CASRGLAGLGYEQFF
many,TRBJ1-6,TRBV3-1,CASSHAGRTGFNSPLHF
-,TRBJ2-1,TRBV12-5,CASGCGLKPPYNEQFF
-,TRBJ2-1,TRBV7-8,CASSQEAGVTYNEQFF
few,TRBJ2-3,TRBV5-8,CASSLDGVADTQYF
-,TRBJ1-1,TRBV20-1,CSAHRTAGTEAFF
few,TRBJ2-1,TRBV6-1,CASSEARLANYEQFF
many,TRBJ2-1,TRBV5-6,CASSPRSGGSYNEQFF
many,TRBJ1-2,TRBV2,CASSEVGGRVGYTF
many,TRBJ2-1,TRBV12-3/TRBV12-4,CASVRRGYGEQFF
-,TRBJ2-7,TRBV4-2,CASSQAGTGDDEQYF
once,TRBJ2-1,TRBV24-1,CATSEGLAGVDEQFF
once,TRBJ2-7,TRBV5-1,CASMRQGGTHEQYF
-,TRBJ2-1,TRBV3-1,CASSRYDGGEKQFF